Each of the 22 T cell receptor beta chains below was sequenced from the same sample in a study of PD-1 blockade in classical Hodgkin lymphoma. Measured with immunoSEQ multiplex PCR; TCRdb has only the in-frame clones, and not every one. The table shows 35,000 to 50,000 clones, with 69% occurring only once. Sample time point: cycle 4 day 1 (C4D1), after more than five weeks of nivolumab. Each patient experienced a relapse that followed autologous stem cell transplantation, and brentuximab vedotin exposure varied. Source: peripheral blood mononuclear cells (PBMCs), taken before the fourth cycle of nivolumab. The receptors stem from a human donor with classical Hodgkin lymphoma.

The chain's CDR3 is CASSSGTLNTEAFF. Here the CDR3 DNA reads TGTGCCAGCAGTTCCGGGACACTGAACACTGAAGCTTTCTTT. The genes are TRBV28 and TRBJ1-1; D may be TRBD1 (6 bases). Germline CDR1 reads MDHEN; CDR2 reads SYDVKM. This CDR3 spans 14 amino acids. The V and J ends lost 4 bases and 0 bases respectively, with 9 bases between them.

V gene TRBV19 combines with J gene TRBJ1-6; D call uncertain. CDR3 length: 14 amino acids. Germline V gene data show CDR1 as LNHDA and CDR2 as SQIVND (reference sequence). Trimming stripped 1 base from V and 7 bases from J, with 8 bases between. The CDR3 region is CASSIGRINSPLHF. The DNA of the CDR3 is TGTGCCAGTAGTATAGGACGGATAAATTCACCCCTCCACTTT.

This clone was observed a handful of times. The chain recombines TRBV19 with TRBJ2-5, with 9 bases matching TRBD1. The CDR3 consists of 16 residues. After removal of 8 bases from V and 0 bases from J, the junction contained 10 bases not matched to a gene. Germline-derived CDR1 and CDR2 are LNHDA and SQIVND (reference sequence). The CDR3 nucleotides are TGTGCCAGTTCCGAACCGGGACAGGGAGACCAAGAGACCCAGTACTTC. This gives the protein CASSEPGQGDQETQYF.

The rearrangement uses TRBV6-5 and TRBJ1-6, with unresolved D. CDR1 MNHEY and CDR2 SVGAGI come from the germline V gene. V was pared by 5 bases and J by 7 bases, with 15 bases between. This CDR3 contains 15 residues. DNA of the CDR3: TGTGCCAGCAGTACCGGAAGATATGGCAATTCACCCCTCCACTTT. Translating it yields CASSTGRYGNSPLHF.

This chain uses TRBV7-9 with TRBJ2-1; 7 positions agree with TRBD2. Per the germline V gene, CDR1 is SEHNR and CDR2 is FQNEAQ (reference sequence). J lost 7 bases, V lost 5 bases, and 5 bases had no gene match. CDR3 length: 13 residues. CDR3 region: CASSLPGGNEQFF. CDR3 nucleotides: TGTGCCAGCAGCCTACCGGGGGGAAATGAGCAGTTCTTC.

The V call is TRBV7-2, the J call TRBJ1-1; D is perhaps TRBD1 (5 bases). The CDR3 totals 13 residues. CDR1 is SGHTA and CDR2 is FQGNSA in the germline V gene. The V and J ends lost 6 bases and 5 bases respectively, with 13 bases between them. In DNA form, the CDR3 reads TGTGCCAGCAGACTTACACAGGTGACTGAAGCTTTCTTT. Translation gives CASRLTQVTEAFF.

The V call is TRBV4-2, the J call TRBJ2-7, with D perhaps matching TRBD2 (5 bases). CDR3 length: 19 amino acids. Germline V gives CDR1 LGHNA, CDR2 YNFKEQ. V was trimmed by 1 base and J by 1 base, leaving 23 bases between them. The CDR3 sequence: CASSQAGGLFSTQSYEQYF. The CDR3 DNA is TGTGCCAGCAGCCAAGCTGGCGGACTTTTCTCTACTCAATCCTACGAGCAGTACTTC.

The chain joins TRBV10-1 to TRBJ1-1; TRBD1 matches 7 bases. This CDR3 comprises 15 residues. Looked up from germline, CDR1 is WNHNN and CDR2 is SYGVQD (reference sequence). J lost 4 bases, V lost 1 base, and 6 bases had no gene match. Here the CDR3 reads CASSEWRGQGTEAFF. The CDR3 bases are TGCGCCAGCAGTGAGTGGAGGGGGCAGGGCACTGAAGCTTTCTTT.

V gene TRBV5-3 combines with J gene TRBJ2-1; tentatively, D is TRBD1 (7 bases). TRBV5-3 is noted as an ORF with a role that remains uncertain. V lost 4 bases and J lost 8, with 22 bases in between. This CDR3 has 16 amino acids. CDR3 sequence (DNA): TGTGCCAGAAGCACATCTTCAGGGGGGCTTTTGGATGAGCAGTTCTTC. Its protein product is CARSTSSGGLLDEQFF.

This clone turned up a few times. The rearrangement uses TRBV28 and TRBJ2-3; 8 bases agree with TRBD1. Germline lookup yields CDR1 MDHEN and CDR2 SYDVKM. J was trimmed by 2 bases and V by 3 bases; bases with no gene match: 13. This CDR3 is built from 18 residues. DNA of the CDR3: TGTGCCAGCAGTTTTTTTATACCCAGGGGGCGGGACACAGATACGCAGTATTTT. This sequence encodes CASSFFIPRGRDTDTQYF.

By share of the sample, this clone is medium-sized. The V call is TRBV9, the J call TRBJ2-7, with D uncertain. Trimming took off 4 bases at V and 1 base at J, with 15 bases between the two ends. The CDR3 contains 15 residues. Germline loops: CDR1 SGDLS, CDR2 YYNGEE. The CDR3 DNA is TGTGCCAGCAGCACCCCGCCCGGTAGTTCCTACGAGCAGTACTTC. This codes for CASSTPPGSSYEQYF.

The rearrangement uses TRBV18 and TRBJ2-2; unclear D gene. This CDR3 comprises 12 residues. Trimming pared 2 bases from V and 7 bases from J, leaving 5 bases between. Looked up from germline, CDR1 is KGHSH and CDR2 is LQKENI. The DNA for the CDR3 is TGTGCCAGCTCACCAAGACTCGGGGAGCTGTTTTTT. Its translation is CASSPRLGELFF.

The genes are TRBV5-6 and TRBJ1-5, with 10 bases aligning to TRBD1. V trimming: 4 bases; J trimming: 1 base; junction bases outside the gene matches: 5. Looked up from germline, CDR1 is SGHDT and CDR2 is YYEEEE. The CDR3 consists of 16 residues. In DNA form, the CDR3 reads TGTGCCAGCAGCCTAGGGACAGGGGTAAGCAATCAGCCCCAGCATTTT. Its protein is CASSLGTGVSNQPQHF.

The genes are TRBV29-1 and TRBJ1-2; D gene ambiguous. The CDR3 is 15 amino acids. Germline V lookup: CDR1 SQVTM, CDR2 ANQGSEA. V lost 4 bases and J lost 7, with 22 bases in between. The CDR3 region is CSVVAYPADPTGYTF. The CDR3 nucleotides are TGCAGCGTTGTGGCCTATCCAGCCGATCCGACTGGCTACACCTTC.

This sequence joins TRBV19 and TRBJ2-1, with 8 nucleotides matching TRBD1. In germline, CDR1 is LNHDA, CDR2 SQIVND (reference sequence). The CDR3 consists of 16 residues. Trimming at V came to 3 bases and at J to 9 bases, leaving 13 bases not matched to a gene. The CDR3 reads CASSMEDRDTLGEQFF. The CDR3 DNA is TGTGCCAGTAGTATGGAGGACAGGGATACCCTCGGTGAGCAGTTCTTC.

This clone was seen a single time. V and J are TRBV7-9 and TRBJ1-4; D call uncertain. Per the germline V gene, CDR1 is SEHNR and CDR2 is FQNEAQ (reference sequence). The CDR3 extends over 12 amino acids. The germline V and J ends were trimmed by 1 base and 11 bases, with 8 bases remaining between them. The CDR3 here is CASSLGLGKLFF. CDR3 nucleotide sequence: TGTGCCAGCAGCTTAGGGTTGGGGAAACTGTTTTTT. Looking up the rest from reference TRBV7-9 and TRBJ1-4 gives the full variable domain: DTGVSQNPRHKITKRGQNVTFRCDPISEHNRLYWYRQTLGQGPEFLTYFQNEAQLEKSRLLSDRFSAERPKGSFSTLEIQRTEQGDSAMYLCASSLGLGKLFFGSGTQLSVL.

V and J are TRBV28 and TRBJ1-1, with D possibly being TRBD1 (5 bases). The CDR3 runs 15 residues. V lost 5 bases, J lost 0 bases, and 13 bases lay in between. Germline V gene sequence: CDR1 MDHEN, CDR2 SYDVKM. The CDR3 reads CASSRGEGMNTEAFF. The CDR3 region has the DNA TGTGCCAGCAGTCGAGGGGAGGGTATGAACACTGAAGCTTTCTTT.

The J gene is TRBJ1-5, the V gene TRBV5-6; 7 bases agree with TRBD1. Germline CDR1 reads SGHDT; CDR2 reads YYEEEE. V trimming: 6 bases; J trimming: 3 bases; junction bases outside the gene matches: 6. The CDR3 is 14 residues long. CDR3 in amino acids: CASTDRVNNQPQHF. CDR3 nucleotide sequence: TGTGCCAGCACTGACAGGGTAAACAATCAGCCCCAGCATTTT.

A few counts support this clone. The V call is TRBV5-1, the J call TRBJ2-3, with TRBD2 identical over 7 bases. Germline loops: CDR1 SGHRS, CDR2 YFSETQ. The V and J ends lost 4 bases and 2 bases, in that order; junction bases with no gene match: 10. CDR3 length equals 16 residues. In nucleotides, the CDR3 is TGCGCCAGCAGCACCCGAGAGCGGGGCACCACAGATACGCAGTATTTT. As protein: CASSTRERGTTDTQYF.

The chain carries TRBV7-8 and TRBJ1-2; no firm D call. Germline-derived CDR1 and CDR2 are SGHVS and FQNEAQ. Trimming took off 5 bases at V and 5 bases at J, with 15 bases between the two ends. The CDR3 contains 14 residues. The CDR3 region has the DNA TGTGCCAGCAGCCAAGGCAGGACGGGGTATGGCTACACCTTC. Protein: CASSQGRTGYGYTF.

This chain connects TRBV7-9 to TRBJ2-5, with 9 positions matching TRBD1. Germline trimming cut 5 bases from V and 5 bases from J; bases unmatched to any gene: 12. The CDR3 consists of 16 residues. Germline-derived CDR1 and CDR2 are SEHNR and FQNEAQ (reference sequence). This chain's CDR3 is CASSTNRDRVHETQYF. The DNA of the CDR3 is TGTGCCAGCAGCACTAACCGGGACAGGGTCCACGAGACCCAGTACTTC.

The rearrangement uses TRBV9 and TRBJ2-7, with no clear D. Trimming removed 0 bases at V and 0 bases at J, with 7 bases between. The germline V gene encodes CDR1 SGDLS and CDR2 YYNGEE. This CDR3 contains 14 residues. The CDR3 bases are TGTGCCAGCAGCGTAGGGTCTAGCTCCTACGAGCAGTACTTC. This sequence encodes CASSVGSSSYEQYF.